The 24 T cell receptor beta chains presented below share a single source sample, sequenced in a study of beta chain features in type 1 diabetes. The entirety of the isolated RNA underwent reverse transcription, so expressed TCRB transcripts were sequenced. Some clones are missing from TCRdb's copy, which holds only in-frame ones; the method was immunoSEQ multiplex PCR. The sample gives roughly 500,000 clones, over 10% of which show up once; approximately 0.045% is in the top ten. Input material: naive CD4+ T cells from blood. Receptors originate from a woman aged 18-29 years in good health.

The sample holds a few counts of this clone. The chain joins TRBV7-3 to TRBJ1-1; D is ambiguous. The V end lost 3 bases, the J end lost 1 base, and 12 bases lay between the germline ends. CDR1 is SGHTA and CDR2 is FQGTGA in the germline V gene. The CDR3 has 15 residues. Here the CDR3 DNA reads TGTGCCAGCAGCTTGGGAAGGGTTGGGAACACTGAAGCTTTCTTT. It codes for CASSLGRVGNTEAFF.

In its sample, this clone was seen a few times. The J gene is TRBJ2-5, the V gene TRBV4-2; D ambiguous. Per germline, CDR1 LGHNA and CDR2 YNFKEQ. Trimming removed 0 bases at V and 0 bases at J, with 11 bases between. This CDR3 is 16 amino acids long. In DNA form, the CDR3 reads TGTGCCAGCAGCCAAGATCCGAACTCCTACCAAGAGACCCAGTACTTC. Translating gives CASSQDPNSYQETQYF.

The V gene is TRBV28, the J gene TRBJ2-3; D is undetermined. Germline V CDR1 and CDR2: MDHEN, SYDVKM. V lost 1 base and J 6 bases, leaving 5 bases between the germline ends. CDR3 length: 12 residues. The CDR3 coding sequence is TGTGCCAGCAGTTTATTTCAGGATACGCAGTATTTT. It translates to CASSLFQDTQYF.

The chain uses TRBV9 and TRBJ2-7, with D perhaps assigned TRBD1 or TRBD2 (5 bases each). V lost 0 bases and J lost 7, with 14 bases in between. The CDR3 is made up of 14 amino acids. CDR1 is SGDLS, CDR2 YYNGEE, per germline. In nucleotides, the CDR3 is TGTGCCAGCAGCGTAGGCCAGGGAGTGCGGGAGCAGTACTTC. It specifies CASSVGQGVREQYF.

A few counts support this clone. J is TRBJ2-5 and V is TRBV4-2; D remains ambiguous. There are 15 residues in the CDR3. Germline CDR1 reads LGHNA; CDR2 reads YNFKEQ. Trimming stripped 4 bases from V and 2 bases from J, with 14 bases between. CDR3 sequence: CASSRGTTLQETQYF. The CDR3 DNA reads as TGTGCCAGCAGCCGTGGAACGACCCTTCAAGAGACCCAGTACTTC.

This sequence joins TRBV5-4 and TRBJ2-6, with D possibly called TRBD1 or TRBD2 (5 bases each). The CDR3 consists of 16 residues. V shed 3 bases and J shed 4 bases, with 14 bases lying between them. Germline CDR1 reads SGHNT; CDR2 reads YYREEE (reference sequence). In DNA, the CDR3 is TGTGCCAGCAGCTCCGCGTGGGGGACCGGGGCCAACGTCCTGACTTTC. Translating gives CASSSAWGTGANVLTF.

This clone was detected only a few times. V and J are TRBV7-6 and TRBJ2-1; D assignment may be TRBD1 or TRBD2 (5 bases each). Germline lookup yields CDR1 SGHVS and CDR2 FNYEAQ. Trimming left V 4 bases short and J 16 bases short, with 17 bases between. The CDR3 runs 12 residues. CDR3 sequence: CASSSNRLRDFF. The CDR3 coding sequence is TGTGCCAGCAGCTCCAACAGGCTACGGGATTTCTTC.

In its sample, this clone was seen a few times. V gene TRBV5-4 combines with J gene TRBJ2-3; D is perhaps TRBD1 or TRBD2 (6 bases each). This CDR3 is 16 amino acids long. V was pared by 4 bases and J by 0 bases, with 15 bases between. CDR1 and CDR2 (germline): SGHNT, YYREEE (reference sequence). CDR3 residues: CASSVTGGGSTDTQYF. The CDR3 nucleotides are TGTGCCAGCAGCGTCACCGGGGGCGGGAGCACAGATACGCAGTATTTT.

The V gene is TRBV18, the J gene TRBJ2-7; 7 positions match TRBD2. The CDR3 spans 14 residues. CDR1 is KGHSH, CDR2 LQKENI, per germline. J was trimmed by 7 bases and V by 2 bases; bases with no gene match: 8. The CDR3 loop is CASSPSLAAREQYV. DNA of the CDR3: TGTGCCAGCTCACCATCCCTAGCGGCGCGGGAGCAGTACGTC.

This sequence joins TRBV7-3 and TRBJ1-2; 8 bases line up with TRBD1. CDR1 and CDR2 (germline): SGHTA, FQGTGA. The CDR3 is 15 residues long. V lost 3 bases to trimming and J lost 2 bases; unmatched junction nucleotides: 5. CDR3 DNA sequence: TGTGCCAGCAGCTTCGACTGGACAGGGAACTATGGCTACACCTTC. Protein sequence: CASSFDWTGNYGYTF.

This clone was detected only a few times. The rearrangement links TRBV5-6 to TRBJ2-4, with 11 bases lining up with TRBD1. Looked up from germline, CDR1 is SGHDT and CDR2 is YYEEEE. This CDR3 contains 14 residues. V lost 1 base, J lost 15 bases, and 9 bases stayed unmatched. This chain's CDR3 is CASSLRGDRGYWYF. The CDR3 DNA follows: TGTGCCAGCAGCTTGCGCGGGGACAGGGGGTATTGGTACTTC.

This CDR3 is CASRIRGLNTEAFF. For the CDR3, the DNA is TGTGCCAGCAGAATCCGGGGGCTGAACACTGAAGCTTTCTTT. This chain joins TRBV2 and TRBJ1-1; tentatively, D is TRBD1 (6 bases). The CDR3 runs 14 residues. V was cut by 6 bases and J by 0 bases, with 11 bases left in between. The germline CDR1 and CDR2 sequences are SNHLY and FYNNEI. The full variable domain, rest sourced from reference TRBV2 and TRBJ1-1, is EPEVTQTPSHQVTQMGQEVILRCVPISNHLYFYWYRQILGQKVEFLVSFYNNEISEKSEIFDDQFSVERPDGSNFTLKIRSTKLEDSAMYFCASRIRGLNTEAFFGQGTRLTVV.

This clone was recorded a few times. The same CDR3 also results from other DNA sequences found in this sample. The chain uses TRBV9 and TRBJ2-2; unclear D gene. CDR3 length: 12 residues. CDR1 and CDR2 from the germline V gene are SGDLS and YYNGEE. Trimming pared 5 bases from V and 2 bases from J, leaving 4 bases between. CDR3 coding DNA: TGTGCCAGCAGTAAAAACACCGGGGAGCTGTTTTTT. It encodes CASSKNTGELFF.

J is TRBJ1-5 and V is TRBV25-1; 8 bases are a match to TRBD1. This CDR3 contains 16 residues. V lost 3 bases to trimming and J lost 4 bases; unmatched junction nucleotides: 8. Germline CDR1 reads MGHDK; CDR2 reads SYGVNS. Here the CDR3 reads CASSEIRTGLNQPQHF. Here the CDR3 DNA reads TGTGCCAGCAGTGAGATTAGGACAGGGTTGAATCAGCCCCAGCATTTT.

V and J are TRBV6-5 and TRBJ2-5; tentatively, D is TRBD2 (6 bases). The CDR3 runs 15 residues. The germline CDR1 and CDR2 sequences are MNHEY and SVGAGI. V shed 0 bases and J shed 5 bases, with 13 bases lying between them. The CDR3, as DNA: TGTGCCAGCAGTTACTCGAAACCGGGACTGGAGACCCAGTACTTC. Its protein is CASSYSKPGLETQYF.

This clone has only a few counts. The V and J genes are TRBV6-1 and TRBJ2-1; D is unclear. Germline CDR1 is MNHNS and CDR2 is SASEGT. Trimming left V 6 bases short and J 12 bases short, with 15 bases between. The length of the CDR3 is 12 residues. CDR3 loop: CASSPKSERQFF. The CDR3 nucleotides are TGTGCCAGCAGCCCTAAGAGCGAACGGCAGTTCTTC.

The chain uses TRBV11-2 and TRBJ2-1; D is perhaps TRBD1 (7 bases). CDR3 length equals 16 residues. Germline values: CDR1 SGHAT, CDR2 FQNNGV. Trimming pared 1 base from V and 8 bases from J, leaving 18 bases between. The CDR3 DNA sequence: TGTGCCAGCAGCTTAGTGAGACAGGGAGGAAGCGATGAGCAGTTCTTC. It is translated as CASSLVRQGGSDEQFF. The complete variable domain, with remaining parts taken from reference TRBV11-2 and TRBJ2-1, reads EAGVAQSPRYKIIEKRQSVAFWCNPISGHATLYWYQQILGQGPKLLIQFQNNGVVDDSQLPKDRFSAERLKGVDSTLKIQPAKLEDSAVYLCASSLVRQGGSDEQFFGPGTRLTVL.

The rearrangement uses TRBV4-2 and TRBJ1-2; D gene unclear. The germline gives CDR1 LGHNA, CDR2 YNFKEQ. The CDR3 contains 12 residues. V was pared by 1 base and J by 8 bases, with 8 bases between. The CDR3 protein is CASSQGPGGYTF. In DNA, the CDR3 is TGTGCCAGCAGCCAAGGTCCTGGAGGCTACACCTTC.

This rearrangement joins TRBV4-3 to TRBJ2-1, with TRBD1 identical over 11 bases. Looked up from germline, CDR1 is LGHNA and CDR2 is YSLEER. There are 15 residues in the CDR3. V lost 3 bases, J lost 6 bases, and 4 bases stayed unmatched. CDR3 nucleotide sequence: TGCGCCAGCAGCCAGAGGACAGGGGGCGTCAATGAGCAGTTCTTC. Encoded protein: CASSQRTGGVNEQFF.

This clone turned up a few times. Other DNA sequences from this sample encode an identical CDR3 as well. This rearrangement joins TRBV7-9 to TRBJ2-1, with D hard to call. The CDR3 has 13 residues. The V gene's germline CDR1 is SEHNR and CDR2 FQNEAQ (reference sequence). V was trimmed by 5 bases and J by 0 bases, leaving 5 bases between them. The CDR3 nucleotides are TGTGCCAGCAGCCCCCGCTCCTACAATGAGCAGTTCTTC. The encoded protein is CASSPRSYNEQFF.

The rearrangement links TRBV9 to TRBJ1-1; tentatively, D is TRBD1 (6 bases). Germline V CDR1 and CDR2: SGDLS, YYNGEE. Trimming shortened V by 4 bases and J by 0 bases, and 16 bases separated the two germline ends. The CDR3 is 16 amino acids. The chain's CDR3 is CASSPSGGQLNTEAFF. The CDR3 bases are TGTGCCAGCAGCCCTAGCGGTGGACAGCTGAACACTGAAGCTTTCTTT.

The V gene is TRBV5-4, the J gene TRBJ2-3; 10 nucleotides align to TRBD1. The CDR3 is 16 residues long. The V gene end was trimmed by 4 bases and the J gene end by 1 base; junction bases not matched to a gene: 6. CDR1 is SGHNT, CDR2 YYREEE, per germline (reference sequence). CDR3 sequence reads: CASSAAGTGGTDTQYF. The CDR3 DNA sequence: TGTGCCAGCAGCGCAGCCGGGACAGGGGGCACAGATACGCAGTATTTT.

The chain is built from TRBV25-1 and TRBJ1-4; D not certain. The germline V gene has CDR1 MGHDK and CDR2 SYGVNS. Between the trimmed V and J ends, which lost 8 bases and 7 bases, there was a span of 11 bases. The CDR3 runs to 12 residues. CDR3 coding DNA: TGTGCCAGCGGGCGAGTGGGTGAAAAACTGTTTTTT. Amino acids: CASGRVGEKLFF.

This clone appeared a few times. The CDR3 sequence: CASSQGPLAGGRTDTQYF. The CDR3 DNA is TGTGCCAGCAGCCAAGGACCCTTAGCGGGGGGACGCACAGATACGCAGTATTTT. The chain uses TRBV14 and TRBJ2-3; 10 positions match TRBD2. Trimming at V came to 1 base and at J to 1 base, leaving 8 bases not matched to a gene. Germline assignment: CDR1 SGHDN and CDR2 FVKESK. This CDR3 region has 18 residues.